This record covers a single T cell receptor beta chain. What it recognizes is unknown. Sequencing was performed with immunoSEQ multiplex PCR; in TCRdb, only in-frame clones are kept and a portion is missing. The table has around 78,000 clones, 75% to 95% seen once. This record belongs to a study of T cell responses to AZD1222 COVID-19 vaccine. Study-wide findings and caveats: None of the repertoires were sampled until the peak T cell response had passed. Increased Spike-specific TCR breadth and depth were observed after two AZD1222 doses.

Germline assignment: CDR1 SGHAT and CDR2 FQNNGV. This CDR3 region has 15 residues. Trimming left V 2 bases short and J 2 bases short, with 13 bases between. The sequence was collected from an adult who received the AZD1222 COVID-19 vaccine. Specimen: peripheral blood, collected 28 days after the second AZD1222 dose. The chain carries TRBV11-2 and TRBJ2-7; D call uncertain. CDR3 DNA: TGTGCCAGCAGCTTACTCGCCCGGCAGACCTACGAGCAGTACTTC. This sequence encodes CASSLLARQTYEQYF.